The 4 T cell receptor beta chains below come from one sample, sequenced in a study of cytomegalovirus exposure and HLA in healthy donors. PCR used 60 Vbeta primers and 13 Jbeta primers. The protocol was immunoSEQ multiplex PCR, while the TCRdb copy is restricted to in-frame clones and leaves out a portion. This sample has about 150,000 clones; around three quarters occur once, and the top ten carry 6.5% to 8%. The sequenced material came from PBMCs. These TCRs come from a man aged 40-55 years in good health and CMV-seropositive.

The chain uses TRBV19 and TRBJ1-5; TRBD1 is a possible D gene (5 bases). Germline V gene sequence: CDR1 LNHDA, CDR2 SQIVND (reference sequence). The CDR3 runs to 13 residues. V was clipped by 7 bases and J by 6 bases, with 13 bases between them. CDR3 in DNA: TGTGCCAGTACCCGGAGGGGAGGTCAGCCCCAGCATTTT. It yields the protein CASTRRGGQPQHF.

The chain joins TRBV30 to TRBJ2-5; 8 bases map to TRBD2. The CDR3 extends over 12 amino acids. J lost 7 bases, V lost 4 bases, and 5 bases had no gene match. CDR1 and CDR2 (germline): GTSNPN, SVGIG (reference sequence). DNA for the CDR3: TGTGCCTGGACCACGCTAGCGGGGACCCAGTACTTC. Translation: CAWTTLAGTQYF. The full variable domain, with the rest looked up from reference TRBV30 and TRBJ2-5, is SQTIHQWPATLVQPVGSPLSLECTVEGTSNPNLYWYRQAAGRGLQLLFYSVGIGQISSEVPQNLSASRPQDRQFILSSKKLLLSDSGFYLCAWTTLAGTQYFGPGTRLLVL.

The chain is built from TRBV6-5 and TRBJ2-7; 9 positions agree with TRBD2. Germline lookup yields CDR1 MNHEY and CDR2 SVGAGI. This CDR3 is built from 15 residues. J gave up 1 base and V 4 bases, and 5 bases lay outside the gene matches. DNA of the CDR3: TGTGCCAGCAGTTTTACACTAGCGGGTTCCTACGAGCAGTACTTC. The encoded protein is CASSFTLAGSYEQYF.

The gene calls are TRBV4-1 and TRBJ1-1; D is undetermined. Trimming stripped 4 bases from V and 1 base from J, with 16 bases between. Germline values: CDR1 MGHRA, CDR2 YSYEKL. CDR3 length: 16 residues. CDR3: CASSPPTNRGNTEAFF. The CDR3 DNA reads TGCGCCAGCAGCCCCCCAACGAATCGGGGGAACACTGAAGCTTTCTTT.